The sequence of this T cell receptor beta chain was determined in a study of cytomegalovirus exposure and HLA in healthy donors. Points on this clone: Its antigen remains unknown.

Use of 60 Vbeta and 13 Jbeta primers characterized the PCR. Sequenced by immunoSEQ multiplex PCR; TCRdb stores in-frame clones only, minus some. The sample has over 250,000 clones; 65% to 85% are singletons. Overall study results and limits: Despite most TCR sequences being rare, some public TCRs occurred in many donors. TCR beta sequences numbering 16,951 were associated with HLA alleles at 0.05 false discovery rate in a later analysis. On later analysis, the bulk of CMV-associated TCR beta chains appeared to be HLA-restricted.

What was sequenced was PBMCs. The clonotype comes from a female donor in good health and CMV-seronegative.

CDR3 bases: TGTGCCAGCAGCGTAGGGGTCTGGAGCGGGGTAGGGGAGCAGTACTTC. Translated, it gives CASSVGVWSGVGEQYF. The genes are TRBV9 and TRBJ2-7; 7 nucleotides align to TRBD2. Germline CDR1 and CDR2: SGDLS and YYNGEE. The V and J ends lost 0 bases and 7 bases, in that order; junction bases with no gene match: 13. The CDR3 spans 16 residues.